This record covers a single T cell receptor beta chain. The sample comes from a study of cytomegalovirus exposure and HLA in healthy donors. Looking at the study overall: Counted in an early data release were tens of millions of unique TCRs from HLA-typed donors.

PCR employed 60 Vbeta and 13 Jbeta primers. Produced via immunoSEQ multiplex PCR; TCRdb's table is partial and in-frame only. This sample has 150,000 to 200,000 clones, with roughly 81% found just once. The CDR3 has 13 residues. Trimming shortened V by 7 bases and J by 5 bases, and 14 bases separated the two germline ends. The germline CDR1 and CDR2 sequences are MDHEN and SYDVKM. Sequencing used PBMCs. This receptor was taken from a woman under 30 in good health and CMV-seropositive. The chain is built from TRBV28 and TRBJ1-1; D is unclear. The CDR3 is CASITTGETEAFF. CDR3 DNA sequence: TGTGCCAGCATCACGACGGGTGAGACTGAAGCTTTCTTT.